The 19 T cell receptor beta chains below were found in one sample sequenced in a study of blood T cell repertoires in COVID-19 (dated by TCRdb to about 2020). The library was built by means of the immunoSEQ multiplex PCR assay. The immuneACCESS repertoire file appears here via TCRdb, limited to in-frame rearrangements. These files lack a portion of the clones; in checked studies, under half of the deficit traces to unresolved V genes, and the cause of the others is not known. The sample includes 100,000 to 150,000 clones, with around 85% observed a single time. The ten biggest clones cover 2.5% to 3.5% of the sample. The sequencing sample was made of peripheral blood. These receptors originate from a woman of 80 years or more with COVID-19, enrolled during active disease.

The chain links TRBV24-1 to TRBJ2-7; 9 bases are shared with TRBD1. The V gene end was trimmed by 3 bases and the J gene end by 7 bases; junction bases not matched to a gene: 9. CDR3 length: 15 amino acids. The germline V gene encodes CDR1 KGHDR and CDR2 SFDVKD. This CDR3 reads CATSDTMTGGREQYF. The CDR3 coding sequence is TGTGCCACCAGTGATACAATGACAGGGGGAAGGGAGCAGTACTTC.

V is TRBV2 and J is TRBJ1-5, with TRBD1 identical over 9 bases. With V trimmed by 7 bases and J by 5 bases, 6 bases remained unmatched. This CDR3 is 14 amino acids long. CDR1 is SNHLY, CDR2 FYNNEI, per germline. The CDR3 protein is CASIQDRGHQPQHF. The CDR3 coding sequence is TGTGCCAGCATCCAGGACAGGGGCCATCAGCCCCAGCATTTT.

The rearrangement joins TRBV28 to TRBJ1-6; D is ambiguous. V shed 2 bases and J shed 6 bases, with 17 bases lying between them. The CDR3 is 17 amino acids. From germline, CDR1 is MDHEN and CDR2 SYDVKM. The CDR3, as DNA: TGTGCCAGCAGTTTAAACCCTTGGGGAGGGAGTAATTCACCCCTCCACTTT. Translating gives CASSLNPWGGSNSPLHF.

V usage is TRBV9 and J usage is TRBJ1-1; D is unclear. The CDR3 totals 13 residues. Per the germline V gene, CDR1 is SGDLS and CDR2 is YYNGEE. The V gene lost 4 bases and the J gene lost 4 bases, with 11 bases spanning the gap. The CDR3 sequence is CASSQATGTEAFF. CDR3 DNA: TGTGCCAGCAGCCAAGCAACGGGCACTGAAGCTTTCTTT.

The CDR3 DNA reads TGTGCCAGAGAATTTATTAGAACAGATACGCAGTATTTT. Amino acid sequence: CAREFIRTDTQYF. This chain joins TRBV5-3 and TRBJ2-3; D ambiguous. TRBV5-3 is an ORF; its function is uncertain. V dropped 7 bases and J dropped 3 bases, with 12 bases sitting between them. CDR3 size: 13 residues.

The chain carries TRBV5-6 and TRBJ2-2, with D possibly being TRBD1 (6 bases). CDR3 length equals 15 residues. V lost 1 base and J lost 5, with 12 bases in between. Germline V gene data show CDR1 as SGHDT and CDR2 as YYEEEE. The CDR3 is CASSLWVRGTGELFF. The CDR3 bases are TGTGCCAGCAGCTTGTGGGTCAGGGGTACCGGGGAGCTGTTTTTT.

The chain employs TRBV28 and TRBJ2-5; 8 positions agree with TRBD1. The CDR3 has 17 residues. Germline CDR1 and CDR2: MDHEN and SYDVKM. J lost 0 bases, V lost 4 bases, and 10 bases had no gene match. For the CDR3, the DNA is TGTGCCAGCAGTTCGTCAGGGGGCGAAGGGTACCAAGAGACCCAGTACTTC. It yields the protein CASSSSGGEGYQETQYF. The full variable domain, completed using reference TRBV28 and TRBJ2-5, is DVKVTQSSRYLVKRTGEKVFLECVQDMDHENMFWYRQDPGLGLRLIYFSYDVKMKEKGDIPEGYSVSREKKERFSLILESASTNQTSMYLCASSSSGGEGYQETQYFGPGTRLLVL.

This chain connects TRBV6-5 to TRBJ2-7; D gene ambiguous. The V end was cut by 4 bases, the J end by 5 bases, with 15 bases between. The CDR3 length is 14 residues. The germline gives CDR1 MNHEY, CDR2 SVGAGI. The CDR3 is CASSSGGRVNEQYF. The CDR3 DNA sequence: TGTGCCAGCAGTTCCGGCGGCCGCGTCAACGAGCAGTACTTC.

The chain joins TRBV5-6 to TRBJ2-2, with D maybe TRBD2 (6 bases). Between the trimmed V and J ends, which lost 4 bases and 2 bases, there was a span of 15 bases. Germline V gene lookup returns CDR1 SGHDT and CDR2 YYEEEE. The CDR3 sequence is 16 residues long. Written as DNA, the CDR3 is TGTGCCAGCAGCCGCCTCGGGACTGCCAACACCGGGGAGCTGTTTTTT. Its translation: CASSRLGTANTGELFF. Full variable domain (rest looked up from reference TRBV5-6 and TRBJ2-2): DAGVTQSPTHLIKTRGQQVTLRCSPKSGHDTVSWYQQALGQGPQFIFQYYEEEERQRGNFPDRFSGHQFPNYSSELNVNALLLGDSALYLCASSRLGTANTGELFFGEGSRLTVL.

The chain has TRBV29-1 and TRBJ2-1; 9 nucleotides match TRBD2. CDR1 is SQVTM, CDR2 ANQGSEA, per germline. V trimming: 7 bases; J trimming: 13 bases; junction bases outside the gene matches: 11. CDR3 length: 12 residues. CDR3 protein: CSAGGREGPQFF. In nucleotides, the CDR3 is TGCAGCGCAGGTGGGCGGGAGGGCCCTCAGTTCTTC.

The rearrangement links TRBV7-2 to TRBJ1-6; no reliable D call. The CDR3 contains 16 residues. CDR1 SGHTA and CDR2 FQGNSA come from the germline V gene. V lost 4 bases, J lost 9 bases, and 19 bases lay in between. In DNA, the CDR3 is TGTGCCAGCAGCTCGCGAGGAGGGCAAGCGCTTTCACCCCTCCACTTT. It specifies CASSSRGGQALSPLHF. The full variable domain, completed using reference TRBV7-2 and TRBJ1-6, is GAGVSQSPSNKVTEKGKDVELRCDPISGHTALYWYRQSLGQGLEFLIYFQGNSAPDKSGLPSDRFSAERTGGSVSTLTIQRTQQEDSAVYLCASSSRGGQALSPLHFGNGTRLTVT.

Ten or more counts support this clone. The sample contains more than one DNA sequence encoding this CDR3. This sequence joins TRBV3-1 (or the pseudogene TRBV3-2) and TRBJ2-2; 8 bases line up with TRBD2. The CDR3 extends over 16 amino acids. Germline V gene data show CDR1 as LGHDT and CDR2 as YNNKEL (reference sequence). The junction had 7 bases not matched to a gene; V was cut back by 0 bases and J by 7 bases. In DNA form, the CDR3 reads TGTGCCAGCAGCCAAGAGCGAGCGGGAGAGGGCGGGGAGCTGTTTTTT. Protein: CASSQERAGEGGELFF.

The genes are TRBV5-4 and TRBJ2-2; perhaps TRBD1 as D (5 bases). This CDR3 region has 17 residues. CDR1 is SGHNT, CDR2 YYREEE, per germline (reference sequence). Trimming removed 3 bases at V and 4 bases at J, with 19 bases between. This chain's CDR3 is CASSYFRGASGTGELFF. Here the CDR3 DNA reads TGTGCCAGCAGCTACTTTCGTGGGGCCTCTGGCACCGGGGAGCTGTTTTTT.

The V and J genes are TRBV5-4 and TRBJ2-5; 9 bases are shared with TRBD2. The length of the CDR3 is 14 residues. Trimming cost V 1 base and J 5 bases; bases outside gene matches: 3. Germline V gene lookup returns CDR1 SGHNT and CDR2 YYREEE (reference sequence). The CDR3 is CASSLLAGVETQYF. For the CDR3, the DNA is TGTGCCAGCAGCTTGTTAGCGGGAGTCGAGACCCAGTACTTC.

This clone was recorded a few times. The CDR3 sequence: CASETGERYGYTF. CDR3 bases: TGTGCCAGTGAAACAGGGGAGCGCTATGGCTACACCTTC. The chain is built from TRBV28 and TRBJ1-2; TRBD1 aligns across 7 bases. This CDR3 spans 13 amino acids. Germline values: CDR1 MDHEN, CDR2 SYDVKM. Unmatched junction bases numbered 8, after V lost 9 bases and J lost 4 bases.

This clone was counted ten times or more. The V and J genes are TRBV5-6 and TRBJ2-7; 7 bases match TRBD2. Germline CDR1 is SGHDT and CDR2 is YYEEEE. V trimming: 4 bases; J trimming: 3 bases; junction bases outside the gene matches: 7. This CDR3 region has 14 residues. CDR3 sequence reads: CASSHGLGDYEQYF. The CDR3 nucleotides are TGTGCCAGCAGCCATGGACTAGGGGACTACGAGCAGTACTTC.

V gene TRBV7-3 combines with J gene TRBJ2-7; a possible D gene is TRBD2 (6 bases). Germline-derived CDR1 and CDR2 are SGHTA and FQGTGA. The germline V and J ends were trimmed by 4 bases and 4 bases, with 17 bases remaining between them. The CDR3 has 15 residues. DNA of the CDR3: TGTGCCAGCAGCTCCCCTCGGGGGAGTGAATACGAGCAGTACTTC. Translating it yields CASSSPRGSEYEQYF.

CDR3 amino acids: CASTFSGANVLTF. The DNA of the CDR3 is TGTGCCAGCACCTTCTCTGGGGCCAACGTCCTGACTTTC. The chain uses TRBV6-5 and TRBJ2-6, with no clear D. CDR1 is MNHEY, CDR2 SVGAGI, per germline. Deletions cut 7 bases from V and 0 bases from J, with 4 bases between. This CDR3 is 13 amino acids long.

There are a few counts of this clone. This chain connects TRBV7-9 to TRBJ1-1, with D tentatively TRBD1 (5 bases). V was clipped by 1 base and J by 5 bases, with 14 bases between them. From germline, CDR1 is SEHNR and CDR2 FQNEAQ (reference sequence). The CDR3 extends over 15 amino acids. In nucleotides, the CDR3 is TGTGCCAGCAGCTTAGGGGAAGGGGTGCGGACTGAAGCTTTCTTT. Its translation: CASSLGEGVRTEAFF.